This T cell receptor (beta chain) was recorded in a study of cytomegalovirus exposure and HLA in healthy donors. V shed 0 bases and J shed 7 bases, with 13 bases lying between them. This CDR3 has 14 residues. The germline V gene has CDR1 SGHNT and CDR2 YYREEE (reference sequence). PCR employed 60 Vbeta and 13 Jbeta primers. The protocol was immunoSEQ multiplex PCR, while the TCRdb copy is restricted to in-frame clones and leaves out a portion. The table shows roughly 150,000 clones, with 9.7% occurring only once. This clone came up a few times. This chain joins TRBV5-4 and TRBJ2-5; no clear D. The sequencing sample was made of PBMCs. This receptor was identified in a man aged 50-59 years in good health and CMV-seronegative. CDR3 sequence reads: CASSLDRVFGTQYF. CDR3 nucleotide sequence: TGTGCCAGCAGCTTGGACCGGGTATTCGGGACCCAGTACTTC.